This T cell receptor beta chain was sequenced during a study of OX40 agonist ivuxolimab in advanced cancers. The assay was immunoSEQ multiplex PCR, and TCRdb's table has in-frame clones only and misses some. The sample yields over 10,000 clones, more than 75% seen once. The investigators sampled blood at baseline, at cycle 4 day 1, and at cycle 7 day 1. Germline V gene data show CDR1 as LNHDA and CDR2 as SQIVND (reference sequence). Deletions cut 0 bases from V and 0 bases from J, with 9 bases between. This CDR3 is 15 amino acids long. As regards this clone: What it binds is not known.

Overall study findings and caveats: Relative to CD4+ cells, CD8+ T cells on average had more expanded clones. Some of the lowest clonal expansion was seen in partial responders at 0.1-3.0 mg/kg. At 0.1 to 3.0 mg/kg, clonal expansion of CD4+ and CD8+ blood T cells had occurred by week 6.

The chain couples TRBV19 to TRBJ2-7; no clear D gene. The sample consisted of CD4+ or CD8+ T cells sorted from blood, taken in a trial of the OX40 agonist ivuxolimab. The sequence was collected from an adult with an advanced solid tumor such as melanoma, head and neck, liver or kidney cancer. As DNA, the CDR3 is TGTGCCAGTAGTATAGATTCCAGGCTCTCCTACGAGCAGTACTTC. Protein product: CASSIDSRLSYEQYF.